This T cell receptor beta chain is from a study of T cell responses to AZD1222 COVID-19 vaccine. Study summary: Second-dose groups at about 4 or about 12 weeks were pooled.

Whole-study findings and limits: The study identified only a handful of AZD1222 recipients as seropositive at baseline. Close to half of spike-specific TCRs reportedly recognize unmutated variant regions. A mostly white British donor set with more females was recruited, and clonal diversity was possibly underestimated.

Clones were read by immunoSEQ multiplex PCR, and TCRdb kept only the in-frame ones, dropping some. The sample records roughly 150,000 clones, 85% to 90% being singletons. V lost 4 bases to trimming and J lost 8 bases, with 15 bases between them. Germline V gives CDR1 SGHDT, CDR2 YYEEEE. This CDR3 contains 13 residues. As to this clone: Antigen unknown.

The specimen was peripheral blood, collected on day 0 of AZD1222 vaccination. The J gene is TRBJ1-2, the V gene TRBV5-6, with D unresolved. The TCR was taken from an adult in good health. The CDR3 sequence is CASSVRGEGGYTF. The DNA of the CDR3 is TGTGCCAGCAGCGTTCGTGGGGAGGGAGGCTACACCTTC.